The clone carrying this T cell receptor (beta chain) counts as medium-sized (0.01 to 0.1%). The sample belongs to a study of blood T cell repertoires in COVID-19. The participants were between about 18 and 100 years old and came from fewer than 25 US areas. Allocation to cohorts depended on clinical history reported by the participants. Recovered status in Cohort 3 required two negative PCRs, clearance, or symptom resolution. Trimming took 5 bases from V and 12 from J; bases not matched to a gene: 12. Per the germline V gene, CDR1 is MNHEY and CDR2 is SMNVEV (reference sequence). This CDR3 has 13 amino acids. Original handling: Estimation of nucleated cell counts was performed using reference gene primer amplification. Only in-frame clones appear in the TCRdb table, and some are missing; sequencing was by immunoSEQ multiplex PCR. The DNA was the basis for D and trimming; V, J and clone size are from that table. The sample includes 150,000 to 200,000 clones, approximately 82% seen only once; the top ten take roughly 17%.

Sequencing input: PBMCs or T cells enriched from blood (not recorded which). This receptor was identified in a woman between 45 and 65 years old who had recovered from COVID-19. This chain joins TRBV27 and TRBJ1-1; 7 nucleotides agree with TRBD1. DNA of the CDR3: TGTGCCAGCAGTCCGAATCAGGGGGTCGGAACTTTCTTT. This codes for CASSPNQGVGTFF.